These 23 T cell receptor beta chains share one sample of origin, sequenced in a study of blood T cell repertoires in COVID-19. TCRdb's table, derived via immunoSEQ multiplex PCR, lists solely in-frame clones and lacks some. The sample includes over 150,000 clones, roughly 84% of them seen just once. Sequenced input: peripheral blood. These receptor sequences come from a woman aged 60 to 75 with COVID-19, enrolled during active disease.

The genes are TRBV7-2 and TRBJ1-2; D not certain. The germline V gene encodes CDR1 SGHTA and CDR2 FQGNSA. Trimming cost V 0 bases and J 3 bases, with 14 bases left between them. The CDR3 consists of 16 residues. CDR3 coding DNA: TGTGCCAGCAGCTTAGCGCTGAGGGAACAACACTATGGCTACACCTTC. It codes for CASSLALREQHYGYTF.

The V call is TRBV19, the J call TRBJ2-3; 10 nucleotides line up with TRBD2. Germline V gene lookup returns CDR1 LNHDA and CDR2 SQIVND (reference sequence). V lost 6 bases and J lost 5; bases outside the gene matches: 8. The CDR3 consists of 15 residues. The CDR3, as DNA: TGTGCCAGTAGGGACAAACTAGCGGGACTAGATACGCAGTATTTT. Translation gives CASRDKLAGLDTQYF.

This clone has only a few counts. The chain combines TRBV6-2 or TRBV6-3 with TRBJ1-5, with D unclear. This CDR3 contains 14 residues. Germline assignment: CDR1 MNHEY and CDR2 SVGEGT. Between the trimmed V and J ends, which lost 2 bases and 0 bases, there was a span of 5 bases. The CDR3 DNA reads TGTGCCAGCAGTTACACAGTTAGCAATCAGCCCCAGCATTTT. Amino acid sequence: CASSYTVSNQPQHF.

V is TRBV19 and J is TRBJ1-4; D gene unclear. CDR1 LNHDA and CDR2 SQIVND come from the germline V gene (reference sequence). This CDR3 spans 16 amino acids. Trimming took 5 bases from V and 6 from J, leaving 19 bases between them. The CDR3, as DNA: TGTGCCAGTAGTCGTTCGCGGGAGAGGATCGATGAAAAACTGTTTTTT. Amino acid sequence: CASSRSRERIDEKLFF.

The genes are TRBV19 and TRBJ1-5; D gene ambiguous. Trimming stripped 3 bases from V and 0 bases from J, with 9 bases between. The germline gives CDR1 LNHDA, CDR2 SQIVND (reference sequence). The CDR3 contains 15 residues. The CDR3, as DNA: TGTGCCAGTAGTATTCGCGGTTATAGCAATCAGCCCCAGCATTTT. The encoded protein is CASSIRGYSNQPQHF.

This chain connects TRBV24-1 to TRBJ1-5; D might be TRBD1 (6 bases). The length of the CDR3 is 15 residues. V lost 2 bases and J lost 3, with 10 bases in between. Germline-derived CDR1 and CDR2 are KGHDR and SFDVKD. This chain's CDR3 is CATSDSRTANQPQHF. The CDR3 nucleotides are TGTGCCACCAGTGATTCCCGGACAGCCAATCAGCCCCAGCATTTT.

This sequence joins TRBV7-6 and TRBJ1-6, with D perhaps matching TRBD1 (5 bases). The V gene's germline CDR1 is SGHVS and CDR2 FNYEAQ. CDR3 length: 13 amino acids. Trimming removed 5 bases at V and 7 bases at J, with 9 bases between. The DNA for the CDR3 is TGTGCCAGCAGCGTGGCAGGGAATTCACCCCTCCACTTT. Encoded protein: CASSVAGNSPLHF.

The chain uses TRBV24-1 and TRBJ1-2; 7 bases line up with TRBD1. CDR1 is KGHDR and CDR2 is SFDVKD in the germline V gene. The CDR3 spans 14 residues. With V trimmed by 3 bases and J by 5 bases, 5 bases remained unmatched. Written as DNA, the CDR3 is TGTGCCACCAGTGATCCCGGACAGGCTTATGGCTACACCTTC. Translated, it gives CATSDPGQAYGYTF.

J is TRBJ1-3 and V is TRBV12-5; possibly TRBD1 for D (6 bases). V shed 0 bases and J shed 0 bases, with 15 bases lying between them. This CDR3 spans 18 amino acids. Germline values: CDR1 LGHNT, CDR2 FRNRAP. This CDR3 reads CASGLVSLGTPSGNTIYF. The CDR3 region has the DNA TGTGCTAGTGGTTTGGTAAGTCTAGGGACACCCTCTGGAAACACCATATATTTT.

The chain employs TRBV18 and TRBJ2-3; 11 nucleotides match TRBD1. The germline CDR1 and CDR2 sequences are KGHSH and LQKENI. The length of the CDR3 is 15 residues. Trimming removed 4 bases from V and 3 bases from J; junction bases left unmatched: 3. For the CDR3, the DNA is TGTGCCAGCTCACGCCGGGACAGGGGGACAGATACGCAGTATTTT. It yields the protein CASSRRDRGTDTQYF.

V and J are TRBV5-1 and TRBJ1-1; the D gene is possibly TRBD1 (5 bases). CDR3 length equals 14 residues. The ends were cut back, 4 bases at V and 1 base at J, with 11 bases in the middle. The germline gives CDR1 SGHRS, CDR2 YFSETQ. This chain's CDR3 is CASSETTGNTEAFF. In nucleotides, the CDR3 is TGCGCCAGCAGCGAAACTACAGGGAACACTGAAGCTTTCTTT.

The chain has TRBV19 and TRBJ1-2; 11 nucleotides agree with TRBD1. V trimming: 7 bases; J trimming: 3 bases; junction bases outside the gene matches: 7. CDR1 and CDR2 (germline): LNHDA, SQIVND (reference sequence). The CDR3 sequence is 15 residues long. The CDR3 DNA follows: TGTGCCAGTACCCTAAAGGGACAGGGGGACTATGGCTACACCTTC. Translated: CASTLKGQGDYGYTF.

The chain joins TRBV5-1 to TRBJ2-5; 7 bases match TRBD2. V lost 3 bases, J lost 4 bases, and 9 bases stayed unmatched. The CDR3 loop spans 15 amino acids. The germline V gene encodes CDR1 SGHRS and CDR2 YFSETQ. The CDR3 DNA sequence: TGCGCCAGCAGCTCTAAGCGGGGAGGGAGAGAGACCCAGTACTTC. Its protein is CASSSKRGGRETQYF.

This clone showed up just once. The chain recombines TRBV19 with TRBJ1-4; no firm D call. The V gene's germline CDR1 is LNHDA and CDR2 SQIVND (reference sequence). This CDR3 comprises 14 residues. The V gene lost 2 bases and the J gene lost 0 bases, with 4 bases spanning the gap. For the CDR3, the DNA is TGTGCCAGTAGTATAACAGCAACTAATGAAAAACTGTTTTTT. Translated, it gives CASSITATNEKLFF.

The chain links TRBV9 to TRBJ1-1; the D is unclear. The germline gives CDR1 SGDLS, CDR2 YYNGEE. Between the trimmed V and J ends, which lost 0 bases and 7 bases, there was a span of 13 bases. CDR3 length: 14 amino acids. The CDR3 DNA is TGTGCCAGCAGCGTAGGGAGGGCAGAGAGTGAAGCTTTCTTT. Amino acids: CASSVGRAESEAFF.

The chain joins TRBV5-1 to TRBJ2-5; D is undetermined. The length of the CDR3 is 14 residues. Germline V gives CDR1 SGHRS, CDR2 YFSETQ. Trimming took off 0 bases at V and 5 bases at J, with 11 bases between the two ends. In DNA form, the CDR3 reads TGCGCCAGCAGCTTGGACTATGGATGGGAGACCCAGTACTTC. Translation gives CASSLDYGWETQYF.

The V gene is TRBV30, the J gene TRBJ1-3, with D unresolved. The germline V gene has CDR1 GTSNPN and CDR2 SVGIG (reference sequence). There are 16 residues in the CDR3. Trimming removed 0 bases at V and 8 bases at J, with 20 bases between. The CDR3 DNA is TGTGCCTGGAGTGTAGGCGGCCCGATTGTCGGGGACACCATATATTTT. Amino acid sequence: CAWSVGGPIVGDTIYF.

The rearrangement joins TRBV7-3 to TRBJ2-1, with 13 bases fitting TRBD2. Per germline, CDR1 SGHTA and CDR2 FQGTGA. There are 17 residues in the CDR3. Germline trimming cut 6 bases from V and 8 bases from J; bases unmatched to any gene: 13. For the CDR3, the DNA is TGTGCCAGCAGTTATATTGCCCGGACTAGCGGGAGCTATGAGCAGTTCTTC. It is translated as CASSYIARTSGSYEQFF. The variable domain in full, completed from reference TRBV7-3 and TRBJ2-1, reads GAGVSQTPSNKVTEKGKYVELRCDPISGHTALYWYRQSLGQGPEFLIYFQGTGAADDSGLPNDRFFAVRPEGSVSTLKIQRTERGDSAVYLCASSYIARTSGSYEQFFGPGTRLTVL.

V gene TRBV14 combines with J gene TRBJ1-1; D is ambiguous. CDR1 SGHDN and CDR2 FVKESK come from the germline V gene. The V end was cut by 6 bases, the J end by 7 bases, with 12 bases between. CDR3 length equals 12 residues. The CDR3 coding sequence is TGTGCCAGCAGTCATGACACCGTTGAAGCTTTCTTT. Amino acids: CASSHDTVEAFF.

The V call is TRBV6-5, the J call TRBJ1-4; 9 positions match TRBD1. The CDR3 has 14 residues. After removal of 6 bases from V and 5 bases from J, the junction contained 4 bases not matched to a gene. Germline-derived CDR1 and CDR2 are MNHEY and SVGAGI. The CDR3 spells CASRAGTGNEKLFF. In nucleotides, the CDR3 is TGTGCCAGCAGGGCCGGGACAGGGAATGAAAAACTGTTTTTT.

J is TRBJ2-3 and V is TRBV5-6; 12 nucleotides match TRBD2. Per the germline V gene, CDR1 is SGHDT and CDR2 is YYEEEE. The trim removed 2 bases at V and 5 bases at J, leaving 6 bases unmatched. The CDR3 contains 16 residues. The CDR3 nucleotides read TGTGCCAGCAGCTTTCTGACTAGCGGGAGAATAGATACGCAGTATTTT. This translates into CASSFLTSGRIDTQYF.

The chain employs TRBV25-1 and TRBJ2-5, with D possibly TRBD2 on 5 matching bases. CDR3 length equals 13 residues. Germline lookup yields CDR1 MGHDK and CDR2 SYGVNS. V was shortened by 2 bases and J by 3 bases, with 7 bases between the two germline ends. The CDR3 DNA is TGTGCCAGCAGTGAAGCGGGTAAAGAGACCCAGTACTTC. Translation gives CASSEAGKETQYF.

This chain connects TRBV19 to TRBJ2-2; 9 positions match TRBD2. Germline trimming cut 7 bases from V and 3 bases from J; bases unmatched to any gene: 9. CDR1 and CDR2 from the germline V gene are LNHDA and SQIVND (reference sequence). The CDR3 totals 16 residues. The CDR3 is CASKAGGRADTGELFF. DNA for the CDR3: TGTGCCAGTAAGGCTGGCGGGAGGGCCGACACCGGGGAGCTGTTTTTT.